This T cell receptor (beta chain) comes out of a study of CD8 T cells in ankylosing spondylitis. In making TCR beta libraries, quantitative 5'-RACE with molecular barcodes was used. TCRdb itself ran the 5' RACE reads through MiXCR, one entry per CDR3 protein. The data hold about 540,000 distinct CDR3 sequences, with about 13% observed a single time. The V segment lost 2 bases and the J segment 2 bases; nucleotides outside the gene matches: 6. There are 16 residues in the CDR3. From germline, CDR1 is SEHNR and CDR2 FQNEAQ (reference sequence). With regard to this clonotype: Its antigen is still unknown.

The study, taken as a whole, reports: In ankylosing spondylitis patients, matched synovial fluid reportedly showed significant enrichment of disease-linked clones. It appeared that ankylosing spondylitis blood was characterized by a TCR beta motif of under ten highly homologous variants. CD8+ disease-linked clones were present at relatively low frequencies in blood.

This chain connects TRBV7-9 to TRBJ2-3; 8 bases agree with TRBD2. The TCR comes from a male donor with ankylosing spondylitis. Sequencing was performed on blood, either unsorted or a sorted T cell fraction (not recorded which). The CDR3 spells CASSLYGRGFTDTQYF. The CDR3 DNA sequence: TGTGCCAGCAGCTTATACGGGAGGGGTTTCACAGATACGCAGTATTTT.